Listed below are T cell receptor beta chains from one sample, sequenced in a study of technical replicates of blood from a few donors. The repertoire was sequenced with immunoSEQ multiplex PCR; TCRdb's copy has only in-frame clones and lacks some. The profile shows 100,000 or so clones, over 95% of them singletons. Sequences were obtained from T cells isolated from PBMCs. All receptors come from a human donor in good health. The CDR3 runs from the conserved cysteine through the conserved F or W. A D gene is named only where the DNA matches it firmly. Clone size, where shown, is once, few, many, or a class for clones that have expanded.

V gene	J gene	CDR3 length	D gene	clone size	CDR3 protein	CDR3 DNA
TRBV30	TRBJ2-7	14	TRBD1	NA	CAWSVEQGWYEQYF	TGTGCCTGGAGTGTTGAACAGGGGTGGTACGAGCAGTACTTC
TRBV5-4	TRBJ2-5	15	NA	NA	CASSRDFFSQETQYF	TGTGCCAGCAGCCGGGACTTCTTTTCACAAGAGACCCAGTACTTC
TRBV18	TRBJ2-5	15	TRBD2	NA	CASSPPGDYGETQYF	TGTGCCAGCTCACCTCCCGGGGACTATGGCGAGACCCAGTACTTC
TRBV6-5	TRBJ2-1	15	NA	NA	CASSGDWSSYNEQFF	TGTGCCAGCAGTGGGGACTGGAGCTCCTACAATGAGCAGTTCTTC
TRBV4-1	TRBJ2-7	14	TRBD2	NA	CASSPRGGVYEQYF	TGCGCCAGCAGCCCACGGGGGGGGGTGTACGAGCAGTACTTC
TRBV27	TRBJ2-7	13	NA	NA	CASSLRGQYEQYF	TGTGCCAGCAGCCTCCGGGGACAATACGAGCAGTACTTC
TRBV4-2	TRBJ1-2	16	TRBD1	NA	CASSEAGTGGTYGYTF	TGTGCCAGCAGCGAAGCCGGGACAGGGGGGACCTATGGCTACACCTTC
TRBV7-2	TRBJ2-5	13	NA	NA	CASSSLLQETQYF	TGTGCCAGCAGCTCCCTCCTACAAGAGACCCAGTACTTC
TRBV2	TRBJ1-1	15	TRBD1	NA	CASLPTGRLDTEAFF	TGTGCCAGCCTTCCGACAGGGAGGTTAGACACTGAAGCTTTCTTT
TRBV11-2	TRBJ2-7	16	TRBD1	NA	CASSIPGQGRKYEQYF	TGTGCCAGCAGCATTCCGGGACAGGGGAGAAAGTACGAGCAGTACTTC
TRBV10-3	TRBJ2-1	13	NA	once	CAGGAGSYNEQFF	TGTGCCGGCGGGGCGGGGTCCTACAATGAGCAGTTCTTC
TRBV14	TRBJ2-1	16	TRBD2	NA	CASSYLAVSSYNEQFF	TGTGCCAGCAGCTATCTAGCGGTGAGCTCCTACAATGAGCAGTTCTTC
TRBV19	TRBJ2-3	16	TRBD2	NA	CASSMGSGGAFDTQYF	TGTGCCAGTAGTATGGGTAGCGGGGGGGCATTCGATACGCAGTATTTT
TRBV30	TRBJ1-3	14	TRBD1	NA	CAWSPQGAGNTIYF	TGTGCCTGGAGTCCACAGGGGGCTGGAAACACCATATATTTT
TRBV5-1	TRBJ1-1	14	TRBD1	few	CASSIGTAGTEAFF	TGCGCCAGCAGCATTGGGACAGCTGGCACTGAAGCTTTCTTT
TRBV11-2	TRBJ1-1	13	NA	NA	CASRQQGPAEAFF	TGTGCCAGCAGACAACAGGGTCCCGCTGAAGCTTTCTTT
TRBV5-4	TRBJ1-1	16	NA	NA	CASSLETGILNTEAFF	TGTGCCAGCAGCTTGGAAACAGGGATACTGAACACTGAAGCTTTCTTT
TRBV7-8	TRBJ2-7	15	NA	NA	CASSPDRFGAYEQYF	TGTGCCAGCAGCCCCGACAGGTTCGGGGCTTACGAGCAGTACTTC
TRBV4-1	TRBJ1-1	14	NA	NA	CASSQEDTYTEAFF	TGCGCCAGCAGCCAAGAGGACACCTACACTGAAGCTTTCTTT
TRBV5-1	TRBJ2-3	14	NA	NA	CASSLGSAADTQYF	TGCGCCAGCAGCTTGGGGTCAGCGGCAGATACGCAGTATTTT
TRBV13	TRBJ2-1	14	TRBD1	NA	CASSSGTGVGEQFF	TGTGCCAGCAGCTCCGGGACAGGGGTTGGTGAGCAGTTCTTC
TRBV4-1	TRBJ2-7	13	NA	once	CASSPLDSSEQYF	TGCGCCAGCAGCCCCCTTGACAGTTCCGAGCAGTACTTC
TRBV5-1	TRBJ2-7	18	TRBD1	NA	CASSSVAPGQVNSYEQYF	TGCGCCAGCAGCTCTGTTGCTCCGGGACAGGTAAACTCCTACGAGCAGTACTTC
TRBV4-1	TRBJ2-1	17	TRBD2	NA	CASSQALRVAGDNEQFF	TGCGCCAGCAGCCAAGCCCTCCGTGTAGCGGGGGATAATGAGCAGTTCTTC
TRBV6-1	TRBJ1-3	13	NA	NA	CASSSTPRSTIYF	TGTGCCAGCAGTTCGACTCCGCGATCCACCATATATTTT
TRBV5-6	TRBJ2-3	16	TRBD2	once	CASSRLAGGSTDTQYF	TGTGCCAGCAGTAGACTAGCGGGGGGAAGCACAGATACGCAGTATTTT
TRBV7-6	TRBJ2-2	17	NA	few	CASSPGVWETNTGELFF	TGTGCCAGCAGCCCAGGTGTGTGGGAGACTAACACCGGGGAGCTGTTTTTT
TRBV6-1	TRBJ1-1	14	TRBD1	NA	CASSGGTGWTEAFF	TGTGCCAGCAGTGGTGGGACAGGGTGGACTGAAGCTTTCTTT
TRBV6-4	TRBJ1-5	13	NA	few	CASSEGHPGPQHF	TGTGCCAGCAGTGAGGGACACCCCGGGCCCCAGCATTTT
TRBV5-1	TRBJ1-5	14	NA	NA	CASSFNPGEQPQHF	TGCGCCAGCAGCTTTAACCCGGGGGAGCAGCCCCAGCATTTT
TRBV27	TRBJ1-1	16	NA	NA	CASSLFRSKLNTEAFF	TGTGCCAGCAGTTTGTTTAGGAGCAAATTGAACACTGAAGCTTTCTTT
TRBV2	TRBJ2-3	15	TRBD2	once	CASSKGGTFVYTQYF	TGTGCCAGCAGCAAGGGAGGGACTTTTGTCTATACGCAGTATTTT
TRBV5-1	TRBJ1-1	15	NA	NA	CASSQAWGGDTEAFF	TGCGCCAGCAGTCAAGCGTGGGGGGGTGACACTGAAGCTTTCTTT
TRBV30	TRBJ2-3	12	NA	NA	CAWSFSPDTQYF	TGTGCCTGGAGTTTTAGCCCAGATACGCAGTATTTT
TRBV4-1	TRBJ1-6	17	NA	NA	CASSPSRGRMGNSPLHF	TGCGCCAGCAGCCCGAGTCGAGGGAGGATGGGGAATTCACCCCTCCACTTT
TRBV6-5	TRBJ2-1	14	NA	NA	CASSYSYEPSEQFF	TGTGCCAGCAGTTACTCGTACGAGCCCTCCGAGCAGTTCTTC
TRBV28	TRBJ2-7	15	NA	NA	CASRPNGGPTYEQYF	TGTGCCAGCAGACCCAATGGGGGCCCCACCTACGAGCAGTACTTC
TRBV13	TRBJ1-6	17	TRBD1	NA	CASSERDRDLYNSPLHF	TGTGCCAGCAGCGAGCGGGACAGGGACCTTTATAATTCACCCCTCCACTTT
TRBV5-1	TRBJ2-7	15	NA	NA	CASSYGQPLGYEQYF	TGCGCCAGCAGCTACGGACAGCCCCTCGGGTACGAGCAGTACTTC
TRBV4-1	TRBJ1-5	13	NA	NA	CASSHLSNQPQHF	TGCGCCAGCAGCCACCTTAGCAATCAGCCCCAGCATTTT
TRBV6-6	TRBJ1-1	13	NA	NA	CASSYREETEAFF	TGTGCCAGCAGTTACAGGGAGGAGACTGAAGCTTTCTTT
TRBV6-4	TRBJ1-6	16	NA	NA	CASSDPTGDLTSPLHF	TGTGCCAGCAGTGATCCGACAGGCGATCTTACTTCACCCCTCCACTTT
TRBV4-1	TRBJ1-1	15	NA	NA	CASSQLTVQNTEAFF	TGCGCCAGCAGCCAACTGACAGTACAGAACACTGAAGCTTTCTTT
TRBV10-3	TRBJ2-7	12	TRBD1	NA	CAIGQDSYEQYF	TGTGCCATCGGACAGGACTCCTACGAGCAGTACTTC
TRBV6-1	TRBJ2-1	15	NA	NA	CASSARTDPFNEQFF	TGTGCCAGCAGTGCGAGGACAGACCCCTTCAATGAGCAGTTCTTC
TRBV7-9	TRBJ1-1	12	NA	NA	CASSQKDIEAFF	TGTGCCAGCAGCCAGAAGGACATTGAAGCTTTCTTT
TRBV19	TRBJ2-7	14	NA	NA	CASSMGGGAYEQYF	TGTGCCAGTAGTATGGGAGGGGGGGCCTACGAGCAGTACTTC
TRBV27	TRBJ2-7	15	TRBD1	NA	CASSNPSTGAYEQYF	TGTGCCAGCAGTAACCCTTCTACAGGGGCCTACGAGCAGTACTTC
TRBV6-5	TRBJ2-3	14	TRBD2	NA	CASQTSGVLNTQYF	TGTGCCAGCCAGACTAGCGGGGTTTTGAATACGCAGTATTTT
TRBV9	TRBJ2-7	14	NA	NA	CASNRESFIHEQYF	TGTGCCAGCAATCGTGAAAGCTTTATCCACGAGCAGTACTTC
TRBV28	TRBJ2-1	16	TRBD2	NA	CASGRIAGYSYNEQFF	TGTGCCAGCGGACGTATAGCGGGATACTCCTACAATGAGCAGTTCTTC
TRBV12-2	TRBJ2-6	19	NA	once	CASRLMTGTGPSGANVLTF	TGTGCAAGTCGCTTAATGACCGGGACAGGACCGTCTGGGGCCAACGTCCTGACTTTC
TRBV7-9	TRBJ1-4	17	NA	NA	CASSPSGRVGTNEKLFF	TGTGCCAGCAGCCCCTCCGGGAGGGTCGGAACTAATGAAAAACTGTTTTTT
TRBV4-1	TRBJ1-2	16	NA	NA	CASSQDLDSWGYGYTF	TGCGCCAGCAGCCAAGATCTAGACAGTTGGGGCTATGGCTACACCTTC
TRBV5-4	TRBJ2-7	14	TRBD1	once	CASSSKGQPYEQYF	TGTGCCAGCAGCTCCAAGGGACAGCCCTACGAGCAGTACTTC